These T cell receptor beta chains were read from a single sample in a study of blood T cells in healthy people across ages. TCRdb recomputed calls from the 5' RACE reads with MiXCR, one row per CDR3 protein. The sample has about 1.1 million distinct CDR3 sequences; approximately 38% are singletons. Sequences were obtained from blood. All receptors come from a man aged 18 to 29 in good health. The CDR3 runs from the conserved cysteine through the conserved F or W. Each record gives: clone size, D gene, V gene, J gene, CDR3 protein, CDR3 DNA. The D gene is left open where the match is weak. Size is omitted from some rows. Given values are once, few, many or a class for expanded clones.

abundance: many; d_gene: -; v_gene: TRBV12-3/TRBV12-4; j_gene: TRBJ2-1; CDR3aa: CASSLAGRYNEQFF; CDR3nt: TGTGCCAGCAGTTTAGCGGGCAGGTACAATGAGCAGTTCTTC
abundance: -; d_gene: -; v_gene: TRBV5-4; j_gene: TRBJ2-1; CDR3aa: CASSPSLSSNEQFF; CDR3nt: TGTGCCAGCAGCCCCAGCCTTTCTAGCAATGAGCAGTTCTTC
abundance: -; d_gene: -; v_gene: TRBV7-2; j_gene: TRBJ1-2; CDR3aa: CASSLVHSNYGYTF; CDR3nt: TGTGCCAGCAGCTTAGTCCACAGTAACTATGGCTACACCTTC
abundance: -; d_gene: -; v_gene: TRBV7-9; j_gene: TRBJ2-1; CDR3aa: CASSLTEQFF; CDR3nt: TGTGCCAGCAGCTTAACGGAGCAGTTCTTC
abundance: -; d_gene: -; v_gene: TRBV20-1; j_gene: TRBJ1-5; CDR3aa: CSAVPPKGSNQPQHF; CDR3nt: TGCAGTGCTGTGCCCCCCAAAGGGAGCAATCAGCCCCAGCATTTT
abundance: -; d_gene: TRBD1; v_gene: TRBV12-3/TRBV12-4; j_gene: TRBJ2-7; CDR3aa: CASSFPGGAILGRNEQYF; CDR3nt: TGTGCCAGCAGTTTCCCAGGGGGCGCAATTCTGGGTAGGAATGAGCAGTACTTC
abundance: -; d_gene: TRBD1; v_gene: TRBV10-3; j_gene: TRBJ1-4; CDR3aa: CAISPGQPTTNEKLFF; CDR3nt: TGTGCCATCAGTCCGGGACAGCCAACAACTAATGAAAAACTGTTTTTT
abundance: -; d_gene: -; v_gene: TRBV10-3; j_gene: TRBJ1-1; CDR3aa: CAIRPAGSTEAFF; CDR3nt: TGTGCCATCCGTCCTGCAGGAAGCACTGAAGCTTTCTTT
abundance: -; d_gene: -; v_gene: TRBV7-9; j_gene: TRBJ1-4; CDR3aa: CASSLGTITNEKLFF; CDR3nt: TGTGCCAGCAGCTTAGGGACGATAACTAATGAAAAACTGTTTTTT
abundance: few; d_gene: TRBD2; v_gene: TRBV7-9; j_gene: TRBJ2-3; CDR3aa: CASIGTSGGYMDTQYF; CDR3nt: TGTGCCAGCATCGGGACTAGCGGGGGGTATATGGATACGCAGTATTTT
abundance: few; d_gene: -; v_gene: TRBV13; j_gene: TRBJ2-3; CDR3aa: CASSFRVWQGTDTQYF; CDR3nt: TGTGCCAGCAGCTTTCGGGTCTGGCAGGGCACAGATACGCAGTATTTT
abundance: -; d_gene: TRBD2; v_gene: TRBV9; j_gene: TRBJ2-3; CDR3aa: CASTFSSGGDADTQYF; CDR3nt: TGTGCCAGCACCTTCTCAAGCGGGGGGGACGCAGATACGCAGTATTTT
abundance: -; d_gene: -; v_gene: TRBV6-5; j_gene: TRBJ2-3; CDR3aa: CAIKTGPDTQYF; CDR3nt: TGTGCCATCAAAACAGGGCCAGATACGCAGTATTTT
abundance: few; d_gene: -; v_gene: TRBV6-5; j_gene: TRBJ2-1; CDR3aa: CASSWTSPSYNEQFF; CDR3nt: TGTGCCAGCAGTTGGACGTCCCCATCCTACAATGAGCAGTTCTTC
abundance: -; d_gene: TRBD1; v_gene: TRBV14; j_gene: TRBJ1-2; CDR3aa: CASSQVAGGLYGYTF; CDR3nt: TGTGCCAGCAGCCAAGTTGCAGGGGGCCTCTATGGCTACACCTTC
abundance: -; d_gene: -; v_gene: TRBV6-5; j_gene: TRBJ2-3; CDR3aa: CASSTAGADTQYF; CDR3nt: TGTGCCAGCAGTACGGCGGGCGCAGATACGCAGTATTTT
abundance: -; d_gene: TRBD2; v_gene: TRBV6-2/TRBV6-3; j_gene: TRBJ2-5; CDR3aa: CASSYDTSGGPQETQYF; CDR3nt: TGTGCCAGCAGTTACGATACTAGCGGGGGGCCCCAAGAGACCCAGTACTTC
abundance: -; d_gene: -; v_gene: TRBV5-1; j_gene: TRBJ2-1; CDR3aa: CASSLVRRKHNEQFF; CDR3nt: TGCGCCAGCAGCTTGGTTCGGCGGAAGCACAATGAGCAGTTCTTC
abundance: few; d_gene: -; v_gene: TRBV28; j_gene: TRBJ1-1; CDR3aa: CASSRVTEAFF; CDR3nt: TGTGCCAGCAGCCGAGTCACTGAAGCTTTCTTT
abundance: -; d_gene: -; v_gene: TRBV7-2; j_gene: TRBJ2-5; CDR3aa: CASRQGTNAQETQYF; CDR3nt: TGTGCCAGCAGGCAAGGAACTAACGCTCAAGAGACCCAGTACTTC
abundance: many; d_gene: TRBD1; v_gene: TRBV4-3; j_gene: TRBJ1-2; CDR3aa: CASSQGTGYGYTF; CDR3nt: TGCGCCAGCAGCCAAGGGACAGGCTATGGCTACACCTTC
abundance: few; d_gene: TRBD2; v_gene: TRBV10-3; j_gene: TRBJ2-3; CDR3aa: CAISSGGADTQYF; CDR3nt: TGTGCCATCAGTAGCGGGGGGGCAGATACGCAGTATTTT
abundance: -; d_gene: -; v_gene: TRBV4-2; j_gene: TRBJ1-4; CDR3aa: CASSQDEGSHEKLFF; CDR3nt: TGTGCCAGCAGCCAAGATGAAGGGAGTCATGAAAAACTGTTTTTT
abundance: few; d_gene: TRBD2; v_gene: TRBV29-1; j_gene: TRBJ2-5; CDR3aa: CSVRGGKETQYF; CDR3nt: TGCAGCGTGCGGGGGGGCAAGGAGACCCAGTACTTC
abundance: -; d_gene: TRBD2; v_gene: TRBV24-1; j_gene: TRBJ2-1; CDR3aa: CATSDRLAGPYNEQFF; CDR3nt: TGTGCCACTAGTGATCGTCTAGCGGGGCCCTACAATGAGCAGTTCTTC
abundance: -; d_gene: -; v_gene: TRBV20-1; j_gene: TRBJ1-2; CDR3aa: CSARVTVGDYGYTF; CDR3nt: TGCAGTGCTAGAGTAACAGTTGGGGACTATGGCTACACCTTC
abundance: -; d_gene: -; v_gene: TRBV14; j_gene: TRBJ1-4; CDR3aa: CASSPSDQGWSEKLFF; CDR3nt: TGTGCCAGCAGCCCGTCCGACCAGGGGTGGTCTGAAAAACTGTTTTTT
abundance: many; d_gene: -; v_gene: TRBV12-3/TRBV12-4; j_gene: TRBJ1-1; CDR3aa: CASSLGELNTEAFF; CDR3nt: TGTGCCAGCAGTTTAGGGGAGCTGAACACTGAAGCTTTCTTT
abundance: -; d_gene: -; v_gene: TRBV7-2; j_gene: TRBJ1-5; CDR3aa: CASSSEGGLGYQPQHF; CDR3nt: TGTGCCAGCAGCTCCGAGGGGGGCTTAGGGTATCAGCCCCAGCATTTT
abundance: -; d_gene: -; v_gene: TRBV6-2/TRBV6-3; j_gene: TRBJ2-2; CDR3aa: CASQGYYTGELFF; CDR3nt: TGTGCCAGCCAAGGCTACTACACCGGGGAGCTGTTTTTT
abundance: -; d_gene: -; v_gene: TRBV3-1; j_gene: TRBJ2-1; CDR3aa: CASSPESVLFPHGEQFF; CDR3nt: TGTGCCAGCAGCCCTGAATCGGTACTCTTCCCCCACGGTGAGCAGTTCTTC
abundance: -; d_gene: -; v_gene: TRBV11-2; j_gene: TRBJ2-2; CDR3aa: CASSFLTSNTGELFF; CDR3nt: TGTGCCAGCAGCTTTTTGACTTCGAACACCGGGGAGCTGTTTTTT
abundance: -; d_gene: -; v_gene: TRBV12-3/TRBV12-4; j_gene: TRBJ2-1; CDR3aa: CVSNPGEQFF; CDR3nt: TGTGTCAGCAATCCCGGTGAGCAGTTCTTC
abundance: -; d_gene: -; v_gene: TRBV9; j_gene: TRBJ2-5; CDR3aa: CASSGPGRKETQYF; CDR3nt: TGTGCCAGCAGCGGTCCGGGAAGGAAAGAGACCCAGTACTTC
abundance: -; d_gene: -; v_gene: TRBV20-1; j_gene: TRBJ2-7; CDR3aa: CSARDGGKGPHEQYF; CDR3nt: TGCAGTGCTAGAGACGGGGGAAAGGGACCCCACGAGCAGTACTTC
abundance: few; d_gene: -; v_gene: TRBV7-2; j_gene: TRBJ2-3; CDR3aa: CASTKGGSGTDTQYF; CDR3nt: TGTGCCAGCACCAAGGGAGGCAGCGGCACAGATACGCAGTATTTT
abundance: -; d_gene: -; v_gene: TRBV27; j_gene: TRBJ2-5; CDR3aa: CASSVSRWETQYF; CDR3nt: TGTGCCAGCAGCGTCTCTCGGTGGGAGACCCAGTACTTC
abundance: few; d_gene: -; v_gene: TRBV29-1; j_gene: TRBJ2-5; CDR3aa: CSVDLAGETQYF; CDR3nt: TGCAGCGTTGATCTGGCGGGGGAGACCCAGTACTTC
abundance: -; d_gene: TRBD1; v_gene: TRBV29-1; j_gene: TRBJ1-1; CDR3aa: CSAEGETGVRTEAFF; CDR3nt: TGCAGCGCCGAGGGGGAGACAGGGGTGAGGACTGAAGCTTTCTTT
abundance: many; d_gene: -; v_gene: TRBV14; j_gene: TRBJ1-2; CDR3aa: CASSRDNYGYTF; CDR3nt: TGCGCCAGCAGCCGGGACAACTATGGCTACACCTTC
abundance: few; d_gene: TRBD2; v_gene: TRBV5-1; j_gene: TRBJ2-1; CDR3aa: CASSVLFVVGGVLNSRSNEQFF; CDR3nt: TGCGCCAGCAGCGTTCTGTTCGTTGTTGGGGGGGTACTAAACTCGCGATCCAATGAGCAGTTCTTC
abundance: -; d_gene: TRBD1; v_gene: TRBV28; j_gene: TRBJ2-1; CDR3aa: CASSPPGQVLGEQFF; CDR3nt: TGTGCCAGCAGTCCCCCCGGACAGGTCTTGGGGGAGCAGTTCTTC
abundance: -; d_gene: TRBD2; v_gene: TRBV4-1; j_gene: TRBJ2-5; CDR3aa: CASSRFTSGESQETQYF; CDR3nt: TGCGCCAGCAGCCGCTTCACTAGCGGGGAATCCCAAGAGACCCAGTACTTC
abundance: -; d_gene: -; v_gene: TRBV12-3/TRBV12-4; j_gene: TRBJ1-2; CDR3aa: CASSPGTSVYGYTF; CDR3nt: TGTGCCAGCAGTCCCGGGACGTCCGTTTATGGCTACACCTTC
abundance: few; d_gene: TRBD2; v_gene: TRBV7-6; j_gene: TRBJ2-3; CDR3aa: CASSSRPGLAGDPFTDTQYF; CDR3nt: TGTGCCAGCAGCTCGCGACCGGGACTAGCGGGGGATCCCTTCACAGATACGCAGTATTTT
abundance: -; d_gene: TRBD1; v_gene: TRBV20-1; j_gene: TRBJ1-5; CDR3aa: CSASGTAYSNQPQHF; CDR3nt: TGCAGTGCTAGCGGGACAGCTTATAGCAATCAGCCCCAGCATTTT
abundance: -; d_gene: -; v_gene: TRBV28; j_gene: TRBJ1-2; CDR3aa: CASSPNMGSYGYTF; CDR3nt: TGTGCCAGCAGCCCTAACATGGGAAGCTATGGCTACACCTTC
abundance: few; d_gene: -; v_gene: TRBV29-1; j_gene: TRBJ1-2; CDR3aa: CSVDDRILIYGYTF; CDR3nt: TGCAGCGTTGATGATCGGATACTTATCTATGGCTACACCTTC
abundance: many; d_gene: -; v_gene: TRBV20-1; j_gene: TRBJ2-3; CDR3aa: CSAPKGGLDTQYF; CDR3nt: TGCAGTGCCCCCAAGGGGGGCTTAGATACGCAGTATTTT
abundance: few; d_gene: -; v_gene: TRBV2; j_gene: TRBJ2-3; CDR3aa: CASIKTGTSTDTQYF; CDR3nt: TGTGCCAGCATAAAAACAGGGACTAGCACAGATACGCAGTATTTT
abundance: few; d_gene: -; v_gene: TRBV4-1; j_gene: TRBJ1-5; CDR3aa: CASSQGSPQGPDQPQHF; CDR3nt: TGCGCCAGCAGCCAAGGGTCCCCACAGGGTCCCGATCAGCCCCAGCATTTT
abundance: few; d_gene: -; v_gene: TRBV25-1; j_gene: TRBJ1-1; CDR3aa: CASGDRYIEAFF; CDR3nt: TGTGCCAGCGGAGACAGATACATTGAAGCTTTCTTT
abundance: -; d_gene: TRBD2; v_gene: TRBV3-1; j_gene: TRBJ2-1; CDR3aa: CASSHDLAGGYNEQFF; CDR3nt: TGTGCCAGCAGCCATGACCTAGCGGGGGGATACAATGAGCAGTTCTTC
abundance: -; d_gene: TRBD1; v_gene: TRBV6-5; j_gene: TRBJ2-7; CDR3aa: CASSYSTGTGGYEQYF; CDR3nt: TGTGCCAGCAGTTACTCTACTGGGACAGGGGGTTATGAGCAGTACTTC
abundance: -; d_gene: TRBD2; v_gene: TRBV6-2/TRBV6-3; j_gene: TRBJ2-1; CDR3aa: CASSPGLAGASPYNEQFF; CDR3nt: TGTGCCAGCAGTCCGGGACTAGCGGGTGCCAGCCCCTACAATGAGCAGTTCTTC
abundance: -; d_gene: -; v_gene: TRBV9; j_gene: TRBJ2-1; CDR3aa: CASSVGGAIYNEQFF; CDR3nt: TGTGCCAGCAGCGTAGGGGGGGCAATCTACAATGAGCAGTTCTTC
abundance: -; d_gene: -; v_gene: TRBV5-6; j_gene: TRBJ1-1; CDR3aa: CASSLRGVVHTEAFF; CDR3nt: TGTGCCAGCAGCTTGAGGGGGGTGGTTCACACTGAAGCTTTCTTT
abundance: -; d_gene: TRBD1; v_gene: TRBV3-1; j_gene: TRBJ2-7; CDR3aa: CASSQGQGFWQYF; CDR3nt: TGTGCCAGCAGCCAAGGACAGGGTTTCTGGCAGTACTTC
abundance: -; d_gene: -; v_gene: TRBV9; j_gene: TRBJ1-5; CDR3aa: CASSVAPDSNQPQHF; CDR3nt: TGTGCCAGCAGCGTAGCTCCAGATAGCAATCAGCCCCAGCATTTT